These 14 T cell receptor beta chains share one sample of origin, sequenced in a study of T cells after yellow fever vaccination. Each CDR3 protein gets one entry after TCRdb re-called the 5' RACE reads with MiXCR. The sample lists just over 250,000 distinct CDR3 sequences, approximately 5.2% occurring once. The starting material was CD4+ T cells sorted from PBMCs, obtained on the day of the yellow fever booster vaccination. The receptors originated from a young man who received the YFV17D yellow fever vaccine.

This clonotype has more than one count but fewer than ten. One end of the junction is discordant with germline, which a read error may explain. The J gene is TRBJ2-2, the V gene TRBV12-3 or TRBV12-4, with D maybe TRBD2 (6 bases). CDR3 size: 15 residues. The CDR3 spells CASRLAERNTGELFF. CDR3 nucleotide sequence: TGTGCCAGCAGATTAGCGGAGCGGAACACCGGGGAGCTGTTTTTT.

This clonotype showed up many times. The rearrangement joins TRBV7-2 to TRBJ2-1, with TRBD1 matching 10 bases. The J segment lost 0 bases and the V segment lost 6 bases, leaving 5 bases of the junction unmatched. Per the germline V gene, CDR1 is SGHTA and CDR2 is FQGNSA. The CDR3 is 16 residues long. CDR3 nucleotides: TGTGCCAGCAGGGACAGGACAGGGGGCTCCTACAATGAGCAGTTCTTC. This sequence encodes CASRDRTGGSYNEQFF.

Ten or more counts support this clonotype. V is TRBV5-6 and J is TRBJ2-5; possibly TRBD2 for D (6 bases). This CDR3 spans 15 amino acids. The V gene lost 4 bases and the J gene lost 4 bases, with 17 bases spanning the gap. Germline-derived CDR1 and CDR2 are SGHDT and YYEEEE. The CDR3 here is CASSRRSLGGETQYF. The CDR3 DNA follows: TGTGCCAGCAGCCGAAGATCGTTGGGAGGAGAGACCCAGTACTTC.

There are many counts of this clonotype. The genes are TRBV6-5 and TRBJ2-7, with 9 bases lining up with TRBD1. V was clipped by 5 bases and J by 1 base; unmatched bases: 6. Germline CDR1 MNHEY, CDR2 SVGAGI. The CDR3 totals 15 residues. CDR3 nucleotides: TGTGCCAGCAGTAAACAGGGGGCTTGGTCCTACGAGCAGTACTTC. Its protein is CASSKQGAWSYEQYF.

The chain joins TRBV19 to TRBJ1-6; 10 bases align to TRBD1. V gave up 9 bases and J gave up 7 bases; unmatched junction bases: 24. The V gene's germline CDR1 is LNHDA and CDR2 SQIVND (reference sequence). This CDR3 comprises 20 residues. CDR3 amino acids: CARAVDRGRSKSVGNSPLHF. The CDR3 nucleotides read TGTGCCAGAGCAGTTGACAGGGGGCGTAGTAAAAGCGTCGGAAATTCACCCCTCCACTTT. Filled out from reference TRBV19 and TRBJ1-6, the complete variable domain reads DGGITQSPKYLFRKEGQNVTLSCEQNLNHDAMYWYRQDPGQGLRLIYYSQIVNDFQKGDIAEGYSVSREKKESFPLTVTSAQKNPTAFYLCARAVDRGRSKSVGNSPLHFGNGTRLTVT.

This rearrangement joins TRBV12-3 or TRBV12-4 to TRBJ1-1; D unclear. This CDR3 has 11 residues. Trimming removed 8 bases from V and 1 base from J, with 5 bases in between. The CDR3 sequence is CASRPNTEAFF. The CDR3 DNA follows: TGTGCCAGCCGGCCGAACACTGAAGCTTTCTTT.

The V gene is TRBV5-5, the J gene TRBJ2-5; 8 positions match TRBD2. Trimming cost V 3 bases and J 4 bases; bases outside gene matches: 17. Germline V lookup: CDR1 SGHKS, CDR2 YYEKEE (reference sequence). The CDR3 spans 18 residues. The CDR3 sequence is CASSSTPTGGAVGETQYF. CDR3 nucleotide sequence: TGTGCCAGCAGCTCCACGCCTACCGGGGGGGCGGTTGGAGAGACCCAGTACTTC.

The chain carries TRBV5-4 and TRBJ1-1; TRBD1 is a possible D gene (5 bases). The CDR3 contains 14 residues. Trimming took 4 bases from V and 2 from J, leaving 12 bases between them. CDR1 SGHNT and CDR2 YYREEE come from the germline V gene (reference sequence). The CDR3 sequence is CASSRGEANTEAFF. In DNA, the CDR3 is TGTGCCAGCAGCCGAGGGGAAGCCAACACTGAAGCTTTCTTT.

This clonotype was counted a few times. V is TRBV28 and J is TRBJ2-3; D is unresolved. CDR1 is MDHEN and CDR2 is SYDVKM in the germline V gene. This CDR3 contains 14 residues. Trimming took 3 bases from V and 5 from J, leaving 12 bases between them. This CDR3 reads CASSFVTTLDTQYF. As DNA, the CDR3 is TGTGCCAGCAGTTTCGTGACGACCCTAGATACGCAGTATTTT.

The genes are TRBV20-1 and TRBJ2-7; the match to TRBD1 covers 9 bases. The CDR3 totals 15 residues. From germline, CDR1 is DFQATT and CDR2 SNEGSKA (reference sequence). Trimming cost V 0 bases and J 6 bases; bases outside gene matches: 9. This chain's CDR3 is CSARDWRDRAFEQYF. The CDR3 bases are TGCAGTGCTAGAGATTGGCGGGACAGGGCGTTCGAGCAGTACTTC.

A few counts support this clonotype. The V call is TRBV7-2, the J call TRBJ2-3; TRBD2 aligns across 13 bases. The CDR3 length is 17 residues. The V gene's germline CDR1 is SGHTA and CDR2 FQGNSA. V lost 1 base, J lost 3 bases, and 4 bases stayed unmatched. The CDR3: CASSLDGTSGVTDTQYF. Here the CDR3 DNA reads TGTGCCAGCAGCTTAGATGGGACTAGCGGGGTTACAGATACGCAGTATTTT.

This clonotype was counted between two and nine times. CDR3 sequence (DNA): TGTGCCAGCAGGCGAATTGAAGCTTTCTTT. It specifies CASRRIEAFF. J is TRBJ1-1 and V is TRBV28, with D unclear. The CDR3 consists of 10 residues. The V and J ends lost 6 bases and 7 bases respectively, with 6 bases between them. CDR1 and CDR2 (germline): MDHEN, SYDVKM.

The gene calls are TRBV7-2 and TRBJ2-3; 9 bases agree with TRBD2. J gave up 3 bases and V 9 bases, and 7 bases lay outside the gene matches. The germline gives CDR1 SGHTA, CDR2 FQGNSA. The CDR3 contains 14 residues. CDR3 amino acids: CARRGGSFTDTQYF. For the CDR3, the DNA is TGTGCCAGGCGGGGGGGCTCTTTTACAGATACGCAGTATTTT.

In its sample, this clonotype was seen a few times. This chain uses TRBV6-2 or TRBV6-3 with TRBJ2-3; TRBD2 matches 9 bases. The V gene's germline CDR1 is MNHEY and CDR2 SVGEGT. The CDR3 covers 16 residues. V was clipped by 7 bases and J by 2 bases; unmatched bases: 10. Here the CDR3 reads CASTGETSGYTDTQYF. As DNA, the CDR3 is TGTGCCAGCACCGGGGAGACTAGCGGATACACAGATACGCAGTATTTT.